The 28 T cell receptor beta chains listed next were all sequenced from one sample in a study of OX40 agonist ivuxolimab in advanced cancers. Using immunoSEQ multiplex PCR, the repertoire was profiled, and TCRdb retains in-frame clones only, with some absent. The sample has about 76,000 clones, about 89% seen once. The sample in question was CD4+ or CD8+ T cells sorted from blood, obtained in a trial of the OX40 agonist ivuxolimab. Every receptor here comes from an adult with an advanced solid tumor such as melanoma, head and neck, liver or kidney cancer.

This rearrangement joins TRBV6-5 to TRBJ2-1; D gene uncertain. V was shortened by 4 bases and J by 0 bases, with 4 bases between the two germline ends. This CDR3 comprises 13 residues. Germline CDR1 and CDR2: MNHEY and SVGAGI. CDR3 loop: CASSSLSYNEQFF. CDR3 DNA sequence: TGTGCCAGCAGTTCCCTCTCCTACAATGAGCAGTTCTTC.

This clone has only a few counts. V is TRBV2 and J is TRBJ1-5, with 7 bases fitting TRBD1. The CDR3 consists of 15 residues. Germline-derived CDR1 and CDR2 are SNHLY and FYNNEI. With V trimmed by 6 bases and J by 6 bases, 11 bases remained unmatched. The CDR3 DNA reads TGTGCCAGCAGGGGGGTACAGGGGACGGGTCAGCCCCAGCATTTT. It specifies CASRGVQGTGQPQHF.

The chain recombines TRBV5-1 with TRBJ2-3, with TRBD2 as a possible D gene (5 bases). This CDR3 has 15 residues. The germline CDR1 and CDR2 sequences are SGHRS and YFSETQ. Trimming took 5 bases from V and 0 from J, leaving 13 bases between them. The CDR3 loop reads CASSSARGSTDTQYF. CDR3 bases: TGCGCCAGCAGTTCTGCTCGGGGAAGCACAGATACGCAGTATTTT. The full variable domain, rest sourced from reference TRBV5-1 and TRBJ2-3, is KAGVTQTPRYLIKTRGQQVTLSCSPISGHRSVSWYQQTPGQGLQFLFEYFSETQRNKGNFPGRFSGRQFSNSRSEMNVSTLELGDSALYLCASSSARGSTDTQYFGPGTRLTVL.

This rearrangement joins TRBV6-6 to TRBJ2-5; 13 bases are shared with TRBD2. The CDR3 extends over 16 amino acids. The germline gives CDR1 MNHNY, CDR2 SVGAGI (reference sequence). V shed 5 bases, J shed 1 base, and the junction held 4 bases outside the gene matches. The CDR3 region has the DNA TGTGCCAGCAGTCAGGGACTAGCGGGAATCCAAGAGACCCAGTACTTC. Encoded protein: CASSQGLAGIQETQYF.

The chain employs TRBV7-8 and TRBJ1-2; maybe TRBD1 (6 bases). The length of the CDR3 is 16 residues. The germline gives CDR1 SGHVS, CDR2 FQNEAQ. With 5 bases removed from V and 3 bases from J, the gap between germline ends came to 19 bases. In DNA form, the CDR3 reads TGTGCCAGCAGCCAGCGATCCAGGGGTGGGGACTATGGCTACACCTTC. This translates into CASSQRSRGGDYGYTF. The complete variable domain, with remaining parts taken from reference TRBV7-8 and TRBJ1-2, reads GAGVSQSPRYKVAKRGQDVALRCDPISGHVSLFWYQQALGQGPEFLTYFQNEAQLDKSGLPSDRFFAERPEGSVSTLKIQRTQQEDSAVYLCASSQRSRGGDYGYTFGSGTRLTVV.

This sequence joins TRBV28 and TRBJ2-1, with D possibly matching TRBD1 (5 bases). The CDR3 totals 13 residues. CDR1 and CDR2 from the germline V gene are MDHEN and SYDVKM. Trimming took 3 bases from V and 7 from J, leaving 10 bases between them. The CDR3 nucleotides read TGTGCCAGCAGTTTTCCAGGGTCTAATGAGCAGTTCTTC. Translated, it gives CASSFPGSNEQFF. The variable domain in full, completed from reference TRBV28 and TRBJ2-1, reads DVKVTQSSRYLVKRTGEKVFLECVQDMDHENMFWYRQDPGLGLRLIYFSYDVKMKEKGDIPEGYSVSREKKERFSLILESASTNQTSMYLCASSFPGSNEQFFGPGTRLTVL.

The chain is built from TRBV14 and TRBJ2-2; D is ambiguous. The CDR3 extends over 13 amino acids. Germline loops: CDR1 SGHDN, CDR2 FVKESK. Trimming left V 8 bases short and J 6 bases short, with 13 bases between. The CDR3 DNA is TGTGCCAGCCGAGAGAAAGGTGCCGGGGAGCTGTTTTTT. This translates into CASREKGAGELFF.

The J gene is TRBJ2-1, the V gene TRBV7-2, with TRBD2 matching 8 bases. Germline V lookup: CDR1 SGHTA, CDR2 FQGNSA. V shed 5 bases and J 10 bases; nucleotides not matched to a gene: 13. This CDR3 has 15 amino acids. CDR3 sequence reads: CASSAWIEREPEQFF. CDR3 bases: TGTGCCAGCAGCGCATGGATTGAGCGGGAGCCAGAGCAGTTCTTC.

The chain carries TRBV9 and TRBJ2-7, with D perhaps TRBD1 or TRBD2 (5 bases each). CDR1 is SGDLS and CDR2 is YYNGEE in the germline V gene. This CDR3 is built from 15 residues. The V gene lost 0 bases and the J gene lost 5 bases, with 15 bases spanning the gap. The chain's CDR3 is CASSVDWGYGHEQYF. The DNA for the CDR3 is TGTGCCAGCAGCGTAGATTGGGGGTATGGCCACGAGCAGTACTTC.

The J gene is TRBJ2-5, the V gene TRBV4-1, with a tentative D call TRBD2 (5 bases). Germline CDR1 is MGHRA and CDR2 is YSYEKL. CDR3 length equals 19 residues. V was trimmed by 0 bases and J by 3 bases, leaving 23 bases between them. The CDR3 sequence: CASSQDTRAERSFKETQYF. DNA of the CDR3: TGCGCCAGCAGCCAAGATACCCGAGCGGAGCGGTCATTCAAAGAGACCCAGTACTTC.

This chain connects TRBV7-2 to TRBJ1-1; D not certain. CDR1 is SGHTA, CDR2 FQGNSA, per germline. The CDR3 runs to 13 residues. The germline V and J ends were trimmed by 2 bases and 4 bases, with 8 bases remaining between them. CDR3 loop: CASSLLTTTEAFF. Written as DNA, the CDR3 is TGTGCCAGCAGCTTACTGACAACCACTGAAGCTTTCTTT.

The CDR3 region is CAWTIAGARNEQFF. The CDR3 DNA is TGTGCCTGGACCATAGCGGGAGCGCGCAATGAGCAGTTCTTC. The J gene is TRBJ2-1, the V gene TRBV30; 9 bases align to TRBD2. Germline CDR1 GTSNPN, CDR2 SVGIG (reference sequence). V lost 4 bases and J lost 6; bases outside the gene matches: 7. The CDR3 sequence is 14 residues long. Together with reference TRBV30 and TRBJ2-1, the CDR3 gives the full variable domain: SQTIHQWPATLVQPVGSPLSLECTVEGTSNPNLYWYRQAAGRGLQLLFYSVGIGQISSEVPQNLSASRPQDRQFILSSKKLLLSDSGFYLCAWTIAGARNEQFFGPGTRLTVL.

V gene TRBV9 combines with J gene TRBJ1-1, with D maybe TRBD1 (5 bases). The germline V gene encodes CDR1 SGDLS and CDR2 YYNGEE. The CDR3 sequence is 13 residues long. Between the trimmed V and J ends, which lost 3 bases and 5 bases, there was a span of 11 bases. The CDR3 coding sequence is TGTGCCAGCAGCGCCGGGGGGTGGACTGAAGCTTTCTTT. Encoded protein: CASSAGGWTEAFF.

V usage is TRBV5-1 and J usage is TRBJ1-2; TRBD1 aligns across 8 bases. J gave up 6 bases and V 4 bases, and 8 bases lay outside the gene matches. The CDR3 is made up of 14 amino acids. Germline-derived CDR1 and CDR2 are SGHRS and YFSETQ. This chain's CDR3 is CASSRPDRVNGYTF. CDR3 nucleotides: TGCGCCAGCAGCCGACCGGACAGGGTTAATGGCTACACCTTC.

This clone has a count of ten or more. The chain couples TRBV5-1 to TRBJ2-7, with TRBD1 identical over 9 bases. This CDR3 spans 16 amino acids. The germline V gene encodes CDR1 SGHRS and CDR2 YFSETQ. The junction had 11 bases not matched to a gene; V was cut back by 1 base and J by 6 bases. The CDR3 DNA sequence: TGCGCCAGCAGCTTGAGTCCGGGACAGGGTCTCGGCGAGCAGTACTTC. Protein product: CASSLSPGQGLGEQYF. The whole variable domain, remainder taken from reference TRBV5-1 and TRBJ2-7, is KAGVTQTPRYLIKTRGQQVTLSCSPISGHRSVSWYQQTPGQGLQFLFEYFSETQRNKGNFPGRFSGRQFSNSRSEMNVSTLELGDSALYLCASSLSPGQGLGEQYFGPGTRLTVT.

The V gene is TRBV27, the J gene TRBJ1-5; 9 bases map to TRBD1. V gave up 4 bases and J gave up 7 bases; unmatched junction bases: 5. Per germline, CDR1 MNHEY and CDR2 SMNVEV (reference sequence). CDR3 length: 14 amino acids. CDR3 coding DNA: TGTGCCAGCAGTTCGGGACAGGGCCGGCAGCCCCAGCATTTT. Protein: CASSSGQGRQPQHF.

The V call is TRBV7-2, the J call TRBJ2-2; D is possibly TRBD2 (7 bases). Trimming shortened V by 8 bases and J by 0 bases, and 16 bases separated the two germline ends. This CDR3 has 16 amino acids. Germline assignment: CDR1 SGHTA and CDR2 FQGNSA. The CDR3 DNA is TGTGCCAGCCCCATAACGGGGGGCTCGAACACCGGGGAGCTGTTTTTT. This codes for CASPITGGSNTGELFF. Using reference TRBV7-2 and TRBJ2-2 for the parts outside the CDR3, the full variable domain is GAGVSQSPSNKVTEKGKDVELRCDPISGHTALYWYRQSLGQGLEFLIYFQGNSAPDKSGLPSDRFSAERTGGSVSTLTIQRTQQEDSAVYLCASPITGGSNTGELFFGEGSRLTVL.

The chain recombines TRBV9 with TRBJ1-1, with D possibly matching TRBD1 (6 bases). The CDR3 is made up of 16 amino acids. The germline V gene encodes CDR1 SGDLS and CDR2 YYNGEE. V was pared by 0 bases and J by 3 bases, with 15 bases between. Here the CDR3 DNA reads TGTGCCAGCAGCGTAGCTTGGTACAGGGAGGACACTGAAGCTTTCTTT. As protein: CASSVAWYREDTEAFF. Supplemented by reference TRBV9 and TRBJ1-1, the full variable domain reads DSGVTQTPKHLITATGQRVTLRCSPRSGDLSVYWYQQSLDQGLQFLIQYYNGEERAKGNILERFSAQQFPDLHSELNLSSLELGDSALYFCASSVAWYREDTEAFFGQGTRLTVV.

V gene TRBV5-1 combines with J gene TRBJ2-7, with 10 positions matching TRBD1. The V and J ends lost 4 bases and 5 bases, in that order; junction bases with no gene match: 6. CDR1 is SGHRS and CDR2 is YFSETQ in the germline V gene. The CDR3 is 14 residues long. CDR3 nucleotides: TGCGCCAGCAGCACGGGACAGGGGTTTAACGAGCAGTACTTC. Encoded protein: CASSTGQGFNEQYF.

The V and J genes are TRBV19 and TRBJ2-7, with D perhaps being TRBD1 or TRBD2 (5 bases each). From germline, CDR1 is LNHDA and CDR2 SQIVND (reference sequence). V gave up 5 bases and J gave up 0 bases, with 14 bases separating them. The CDR3 loop spans 15 amino acids. The CDR3 region is CASSQNRDGSYEQYF. As DNA, the CDR3 is TGTGCCAGTAGTCAAAACCGGGACGGCTCCTACGAGCAGTACTTC.

Concerning this clone itself: In the same sample, other DNA sequences code for this CDR3. The chain is built from TRBV29-1 and TRBJ2-7, with TRBD1 as a possible D gene (5 bases). The ends were cut back, 5 bases at V and 0 bases at J, with 11 bases in the middle. The CDR3 sequence is 13 residues long. The germline V gene encodes CDR1 SQVTM and CDR2 ANQGSEA. CDR3 amino acids: CSVYGHSSYEQYF. As DNA, the CDR3 is TGCAGCGTTTATGGACATAGCTCCTACGAGCAGTACTTC.

This chain connects TRBV7-6 to TRBJ1-4; TRBD1 matches at 9 bases. CDR3 length: 15 amino acids. Per germline, CDR1 SGHVS and CDR2 FNYEAQ. The ends lost 5 bases at V and 8 bases at J; junction bases unmatched: 9. CDR3 in amino acids: CASSASTGGGEKLFF. In DNA form, the CDR3 reads TGTGCCAGCAGCGCGTCGACAGGGGGTGGGGAAAAACTGTTTTTT.

The chain recombines TRBV10-3 with TRBJ2-1; tentative D call: TRBD2 (6 bases). Germline-derived CDR1 and CDR2 are ENHRY and SYGVKD. With 3 bases removed from V and 0 bases from J, the gap between germline ends came to 12 bases. This CDR3 contains 16 residues. The chain's CDR3 is CAISEIGSSSYNEQFF. DNA for the CDR3: TGTGCCATCAGTGAAATCGGGAGTTCCTCCTACAATGAGCAGTTCTTC.

This chain connects TRBV7-8 to TRBJ2-7; D might be TRBD1 (6 bases). Germline-derived CDR1 and CDR2 are SGHVS and FQNEAQ. V was trimmed by 5 bases and J by 1 base, leaving 9 bases between them. This CDR3 is 13 amino acids long. Written as DNA, the CDR3 is TGTGCCAGCAGCGGGGGCAAATCCTACGAGCAGTACTTC. Translating it yields CASSGGKSYEQYF.

This clone has only one observation. J is TRBJ1-1 and V is TRBV27; D is possibly TRBD1 (6 bases). V shed 5 bases and J shed 0 bases, with 10 bases lying between them. Germline CDR1 and CDR2: MNHEY and SMNVEV (reference sequence). This CDR3 is 14 amino acids long. The CDR3 DNA reads TGTGCCAGCAGTCCGAGGGGGTTGAACACTGAAGCTTTCTTT. Protein: CASSPRGLNTEAFF.

CDR3 loop: CASSYLGRTNQPQHF. For the CDR3, the DNA is TGTGCCAGCAGTTATCTCGGCAGAACAAATCAGCCCCAGCATTTT. The rearrangement uses TRBV6-6 and TRBJ1-5; D unresolved. Trimming removed 3 bases from V and 4 bases from J, with 13 bases in between. The CDR3 totals 15 residues. In germline, CDR1 is MNHNY, CDR2 SVGAGI (reference sequence).

V and J are TRBV5-1 and TRBJ2-7; 9 positions match TRBD2. The V gene's germline CDR1 is SGHRS and CDR2 YFSETQ. The length of the CDR3 is 15 residues. V was clipped by 2 bases and J by 6 bases; unmatched bases: 9. Written as DNA, the CDR3 is TGCGCCAGCAGCTTAGTGGCGGGACTAGCAAGCGAGCAGTACTTC. This codes for CASSLVAGLASEQYF.

The rearrangement links TRBV4-1 to TRBJ2-7; no clear D gene. Deletions cut 1 base from V and 0 bases from J, with 7 bases between. The germline V gene has CDR1 MGHRA and CDR2 YSYEKL. The CDR3 covers 14 residues. In DNA form, the CDR3 reads TGCGCCAGCAGCCAAGTTCTAAGCTCCTACGAGCAGTACTTC. It codes for CASSQVLSSYEQYF.